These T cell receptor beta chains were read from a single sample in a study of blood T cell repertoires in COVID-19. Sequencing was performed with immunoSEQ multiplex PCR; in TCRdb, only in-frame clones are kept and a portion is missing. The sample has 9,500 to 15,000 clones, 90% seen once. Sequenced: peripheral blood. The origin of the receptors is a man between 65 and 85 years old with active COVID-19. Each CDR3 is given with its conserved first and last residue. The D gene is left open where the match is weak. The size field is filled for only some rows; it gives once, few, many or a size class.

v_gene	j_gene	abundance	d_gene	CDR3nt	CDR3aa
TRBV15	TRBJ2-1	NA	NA	TGTGCCACCAGCACATACAATGAGCAGTTCTTC	CATSTYNEQFF
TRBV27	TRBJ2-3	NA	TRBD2	TGTGCCAGCAGCTGGGCGGGGGCAGATACGCAGTATTTT	CASSWAGADTQYF
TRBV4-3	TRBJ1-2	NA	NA	TGCGCCAGCAGCCAAGATCTGGCCTATGGCTACACCTTC	CASSQDLAYGYTF
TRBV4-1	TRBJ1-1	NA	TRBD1	TGCGCCAGCTCGTATGGACAGGGGACAGTCACTGAAGCTTTCTTT	CASSYGQGTVTEAFF
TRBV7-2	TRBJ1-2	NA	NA	TGTGCCAGCAGCTTAGAATCCGTGAGCTTACCCATCTACACCTTC	CASSLESVSLPIYTF
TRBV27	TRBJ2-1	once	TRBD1	TGTGCCAGCAGTTTATCGTGGACAGGGGGGAGTGAGCAGTTCTTC	CASSLSWTGGSEQFF
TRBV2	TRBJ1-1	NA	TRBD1	TGTGCCAGCAGTGAAACGGGAGACAGGGCAAACACTGAAGCTTTCTTT	CASSETGDRANTEAFF
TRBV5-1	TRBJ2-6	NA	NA	TGCGCCAGCAGTCCTCAGGGCTCTGGGGCCAACGTCCTGACTTTC	CASSPQGSGANVLTF
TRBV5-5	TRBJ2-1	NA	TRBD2	TGTGCCAGCAGCTGGGATGCTAGCGGGAGTTACAATGAGCAGTTCTTC	CASSWDASGSYNEQFF
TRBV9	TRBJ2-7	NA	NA	TGTGCCAGCAGCGTAGGAGGCGGGTTCTACGAGCAGTACTTC	CASSVGGGFYEQYF